The 15 T cell receptor beta chains in this list originate from one sample, sequenced in a study of post-analysis software for immune sequencing data. Study-wide results and caveats: Five TRBV segments were significantly more frequent in patients than in controls. TRBV5-6, TRBV5-1 and TRBV20-1 were among these segments.

The authors incorporated unique molecular identifiers into the TCR beta cDNA libraries. One entry per CDR3 protein, called by TCRdb with MiXCR from the PCR reads. The sample lists roughly 430,000 distinct CDR3 sequences; less than 40% were seen once. Their recognized antigens are unknown. Sequenced: blood. These receptors were collected from a girl between 2 and 10 years old with multiple sclerosis.

In its sample, this clonotype was seen once. This chain joins TRBV6-1 and TRBJ2-1; 10 bases are a match to TRBD2. V lost 5 bases and J lost 4; bases outside the gene matches: 17. The CDR3 spans 19 residues. From germline, CDR1 is MNHNS and CDR2 SASEGT. The CDR3 spells CASSPGGGIGLAVYNEQFF. The CDR3 DNA follows: TGTGCCAGCAGTCCGGGGGGGGGCATTGGACTAGCGGTTTACAATGAGCAGTTCTTC.

V gene TRBV4-1 combines with J gene TRBJ1-5; possible D gene TRBD1, 6 bases. The V and J ends lost 4 bases and 5 bases respectively, with 18 bases between them. Germline V gene data show CDR1 as MGHRA and CDR2 as YSYEKL. The CDR3 is 16 residues long. The chain's CDR3 is CASSPMGGGAYQPQHF. The CDR3 nucleotides are TGCGCCAGCAGCCCTATGGGCGGGGGCGCGTATCAGCCCCAGCATTTT.

This chain links TRBV5-1 with TRBJ2-4; TRBD1 agrees at 9 bases. The last part of the DNA fits TRBJ2-7 better; the J call may be wrong. Germline loops: CDR1 SGHRS, CDR2 YFSETQ. The CDR3 totals 17 residues. The CDR3 region is CASSLWGPTGGTYEQYF. The CDR3 DNA follows: TGCGCCAGCAGCTTATGGGGACCGACAGGGGGAACCTACGAGCAGTACTTC.

This clonotype was seen a handful of times. This sequence joins TRBV5-1 and TRBJ1-1; 11 bases line up with TRBD1. CDR3 length: 16 amino acids. Germline CDR1 is SGHRS and CDR2 is YFSETQ. Trimming removed 0 bases from V and 5 bases from J; junction bases left unmatched: 6. CDR3 DNA sequence: TGCGCCAGCAGCTTGGAAGGGACAGGGGGAGGGACTGAAGCTTTCTTT. Translating it yields CASSLEGTGGGTEAFF.

This chain joins TRBV7-9 and TRBJ2-7; unclear D gene. Germline loops: CDR1 SEHNR, CDR2 FQNEAQ (reference sequence). The germline V and J ends were trimmed by 7 bases and 0 bases, with 10 bases remaining between them. This CDR3 has 13 residues. The CDR3 spells CASKVSDSYEQYF. Here the CDR3 DNA reads TGTGCCAGCAAGGTCTCAGACTCCTACGAGCAGTACTTC. Based on the CDR3 plus reference TRBV7-9 and TRBJ2-7, the full variable domain is DTGVSQNPRHKITKRGQNVTFRCDPISEHNRLYWYRQTLGQGPEFLTYFQNEAQLEKSRLLSDRFSAERPKGSFSTLEIQRTEQGDSAMYLCASKVSDSYEQYFGPGTRLTVT.

The chain carries TRBV15 and TRBJ1-6; the D is unclear. The CDR3 contains 14 residues. Trimming took 0 bases from V and 9 from J, leaving 9 bases between them. The germline CDR1 and CDR2 sequences are LNHNV and YYDKDF (reference sequence). The CDR3 DNA sequence: TGTGCCACCAGCAGAGACCCAGACCCTTCACCCCTCCACTTT. Its translation: CATSRDPDPSPLHF. Variable domain in full (rest from reference TRBV15 and TRBJ1-6): DAMVIQNPRYQVTQFGKPVTLSCSQTLNHNVMYWYQQKSSQAPKLLFHYYDKDFNNEADTPDNFQSRRPNTSFCFLDIRSPGLGDTAMYLCATSRDPDPSPLHFGNGTRLTVT.

The V call is TRBV28, the J call TRBJ2-3, with TRBD2 identical over 8 bases. The CDR3 length is 13 residues. Germline CDR1 and CDR2: MDHEN and SYDVKM. V dropped 6 bases and J dropped 6; count of bases not matched to a gene: 5. The CDR3 bases are TGTGCCAGCAGAGCGGGGGCACGGGATACGCAGTATTTT. It is translated as CASRAGARDTQYF. Full variable domain (rest looked up from reference TRBV28 and TRBJ2-3): DVKVTQSSRYLVKRTGEKVFLECVQDMDHENMFWYRQDPGLGLRLIYFSYDVKMKEKGDIPEGYSVSREKKERFSLILESASTNQTSMYLCASRAGARDTQYFGPGTRLTVL.

CDR3 loop: CASSPSLRLYNEQFF. In DNA form, the CDR3 reads TGTGCCAGCAGTCCATCTCTGAGGCTATACAATGAGCAGTTCTTC. The chain couples TRBV11-2 to TRBJ2-1, with D uncertain. The CDR3 totals 15 residues. The V end was cut by 6 bases, the J end by 4 bases, with 16 bases between. In germline, CDR1 is SGHAT, CDR2 FQNNGV. The full variable domain, in which reference TRBV11-2 and TRBJ2-1 provide the parts outside the CDR3, is EAGVAQSPRYKIIEKRQSVAFWCNPISGHATLYWYQQILGQGPKLLIQFQNNGVVDDSQLPKDRFSAERLKGVDSTLKIQPAKLEDSAVYLCASSPSLRLYNEQFFGPGTRLTVL.

The genes are TRBV6-2 or TRBV6-3 and TRBJ2-7; possibly TRBD2 for D (5 bases). Between the trimmed V and J ends, which lost 0 bases and 0 bases, there was a span of 6 bases. The germline V gene encodes CDR1 MNHEY and CDR2 SVGEGT. The CDR3 runs 14 residues. CDR3 nucleotides: TGTGCCAGCAGTTACTCGCTAGCCTCCTACGAGCAGTACTTC. This gives the protein CASSYSLASYEQYF.

This clonotype has only a few counts. The rearrangement joins TRBV28 to TRBJ1-2; 8 bases are a match to TRBD1. Losses at the gene ends were 6 bases for V and 8 bases for J; bases not matched to a gene: 14. The germline CDR1 and CDR2 sequences are MDHEN and SYDVKM. The CDR3 loop spans 15 amino acids. The CDR3 nucleotides are TGTGCCAGCAGCGACAGGGGCGGAGGGGCGCAGGGCTACACCTTC. It yields the protein CASSDRGGGAQGYTF.

This chain links TRBV20-1 with TRBJ2-5; a possible D gene is TRBD2 (7 bases). Germline CDR1 DFQATT, CDR2 SNEGSKA (reference sequence). V lost 0 bases and J lost 11, with 25 bases in between. The CDR3 covers 16 residues. The CDR3 nucleotides read TGCAGTGCTAGAGATCCCTCTAGGGGGGGCCTGGATGAGCAGTACTTC. Residues: CSARDPSRGGLDEQYF.

This chain joins TRBV2 and TRBJ1-6; D unclear. The germline V gene encodes CDR1 SNHLY and CDR2 FYNNEI. V shed 4 bases and J shed 6 bases, with 10 bases lying between them. The CDR3 extends over 14 amino acids. The CDR3 nucleotides are TGTGCCAGCAGTGTTTTGGTGACTAATTCACCCCTCCACTTT. Translating gives CASSVLVTNSPLHF.

This clonotype showed up just once. The chain joins TRBV28 to TRBJ2-7, with 8 bases that match TRBD2. Per germline, CDR1 MDHEN and CDR2 SYDVKM. The CDR3 runs 16 residues. V lost 3 bases, J lost 7 bases, and 14 bases stayed unmatched. The CDR3 coding sequence is TGTGCCAGCAGTTTTGTGGCGGGAGGACGGACGCGGGAGCAGTACTTC. Its translation is CASSFVAGGRTREQYF.

The genes are TRBV19 and TRBJ2-7; D is unclear. V lost 3 bases and J lost 3, with 15 bases in between. The CDR3 runs 15 residues. CDR1 and CDR2 (germline): LNHDA, SQIVND (reference sequence). In DNA form, the CDR3 reads TGTGCCAGTAGTATCGGTGACCTGAAACTCTACGAGCAGTACTTC. Protein sequence: CASSIGDLKLYEQYF.

This chain uses TRBV7-2 with TRBJ2-5, with 13 bases that match TRBD2. This CDR3 spans 15 amino acids. The J segment lost 5 bases and the V segment lost 5 bases, leaving 5 bases of the junction unmatched. Germline-derived CDR1 and CDR2 are SGHTA and FQGNSA. Here the CDR3 reads CASSQGLAGVETQYF. The CDR3 DNA reads TGTGCCAGCAGCCAAGGACTAGCGGGGGTGGAGACCCAGTACTTC.